This T cell receptor beta chain stems from a study of blood T cell repertoires in COVID-19. Across the study: The cDNA or gDNA used as material had been derived from T cells, B-cell-depleted T cells, or PBMCs.

The method was immunoSEQ multiplex PCR; TCRdb's version includes in-frame clones alone and lacks a portion of them. The table records 200,000 to 250,000 clones, roughly 90% of them present only once. CDR1 is SGHRS, CDR2 YFSETQ, per germline. V was clipped by 0 bases and J by 1 base, with 7 bases between them. The CDR3 is 14 amino acids. What was sequenced was PBMCs or T cells enriched from blood (not recorded which). The receptor was derived from a young man who had been exposed to COVID-19. V is TRBV5-1 and J is TRBJ1-1; D gene unclear. CDR3 sequence reads: CASSLGTANTEAFF. The CDR3 nucleotides read TGCGCCAGCAGCTTGGGCACAGCGAACACTGAAGCTTTCTTT.